The source of this TCR beta chain is a study of blood T cells in healthy people across ages. Findings and limits, study-wide: Roughly linear declines in TCR beta diversity per million T cells occurred with age.

V dropped 6 bases and J dropped 2; count of bases not matched to a gene: 9. The germline gives CDR1 MNHNS, CDR2 SASEGT. The CDR3 runs to 17 residues. Primed by a sample-barcoded 5' primer and a J-beta primer mix, a second PCR proceeded for 7 to 11 cycles. MiXCR, run by TCRdb on the 5' RACE reads, gives a single entry per CDR3 protein. Of roughly 800,000 distinct CDR3 sequences in the sample, about three fifths were seen once. This clonotype was recorded a few times. Its specificity is not known. This TCR was recovered from a man aged 25-45 years in good health. The chain links TRBV6-1 to TRBJ2-5; 13 bases align to TRBD2. Sample: blood. CDR3 bases: TGTGCCAGCAGCCGCGGACTAGCGGGAGAAAGACAAGAGACCCAGTACTTC. This codes for CASSRGLAGERQETQYF.